The text below deals with one TCR beta chain. After removal of 2 bases from V and 11 bases from J, the junction contained 11 bases not matched to a gene. The CDR3 runs 14 residues. Germline CDR1 and CDR2: MNHNY and SVGAGI (reference sequence). Survey level was the resolution at which the v3.0 immunoSEQ assay ran. Produced via immunoSEQ multiplex PCR; TCRdb's table is partial and in-frame only. Of 13,000 to 15,000 clones in the sample, about 77% were seen once. The sample comes from a study of long-term antiretroviral therapy in people with HIV. It was in the United States that all participants with HIV were treated.

Sequencing was performed on unsorted PBMCs, taken 3.1 years after starting antiretroviral therapy. The chain recombines TRBV6-6 with TRBJ1-1; 7 bases match TRBD1. This TCR derives from a man aged 40-55 years with HIV. The CDR3 reads CASSYGTEGGWAFF. DNA for the CDR3: TGTGCCAGCAGTTACGGGACAGAGGGTGGTTGGGCTTTCTTT.